One and the same sample provided the 24 T cell receptor beta chains below, sequenced in a study of CD8+ T cells in alopecia areata. Sequencing templates came from extracted RNA that was reverse transcribed into cDNA. Produced via immunoSEQ multiplex PCR; TCRdb's table is partial and in-frame only. The sample lists 200,000 to 250,000 clones, approximately 72% occurring once. Indicated treatment: oral pan-JAK inhibitor, 5-10 mg twice daily. The sample was CD4+ T cells sorted from blood, taken at roughly week 45, from a patient treated with tofacitinib. All receptors come from a human donor with alopecia areata.

The chain couples TRBV9 to TRBJ1-2; 7 positions agree with TRBD1. The germline gives CDR1 SGDLS, CDR2 YYNGEE. The CDR3 totals 14 residues. The junction had 13 bases not matched to a gene; V was cut back by 4 bases and J by 10 bases. This chain's CDR3 is CASSLDLGDRYYTF. As DNA, the CDR3 is TGTGCCAGCAGCCTCGACTTAGGGGACAGATACTACACCTTC.

As to this clone: The same CDR3 arises from other DNA sequences in this sample as well. The chain recombines TRBV29-1 with TRBJ2-3, with D possibly matching TRBD2 (5 bases). This CDR3 is 13 amino acids long. CDR1 SQVTM and CDR2 ANQGSEA come from the germline V gene. V was cut by 0 bases and J by 5 bases, with 9 bases left in between. The CDR3 DNA is TGCAGCGTTGAAGAGGGGAGAGGAGATACGCAGTATTTT. It yields the protein CSVEEGRGDTQYF.

This clone came up a few times. The chain has TRBV29-1 and TRBJ2-1; 7 bases are a match to TRBD2. The CDR3 loop spans 16 amino acids. J gave up 2 bases and V 4 bases, and 11 bases lay outside the gene matches. CDR1 is SQVTM, CDR2 ANQGSEA, per germline. CDR3 DNA sequence: TGCAGCGTTGCCACCTGGGGGGGTAGTGCCTACAATGAGCAGTTCTTC. Encoded protein: CSVATWGGSAYNEQFF.

V gene TRBV29-1 combines with J gene TRBJ2-3; 7 bases are a match to TRBD2. CDR1 and CDR2 (germline): SQVTM, ANQGSEA. This CDR3 contains 13 residues. After removal of 2 bases from V and 3 bases from J, the junction contained 2 bases not matched to a gene. The CDR3: CSVEFGGTDTQYF. CDR3 sequence (DNA): TGCAGCGTTGAATTCGGGGGGACAGATACGCAGTATTTT.

The J gene is TRBJ2-3, the V gene TRBV29-1; possible D gene TRBD2, 7 bases. Germline lookup yields CDR1 SQVTM and CDR2 ANQGSEA. Trimming took 8 bases from V and 3 from J, leaving 18 bases between them. This CDR3 has 14 amino acids. The CDR3 coding sequence is TGCAGCTCACCTAGGGGGGAGGGGACAGATACGCAGTATTTT. Protein product: CSSPRGEGTDTQYF.

The V call is TRBV12-5, the J call TRBJ2-5; D is unclear. The V and J ends lost 6 bases and 5 bases respectively, with 10 bases between them. The CDR3 spans 12 residues. Germline loops: CDR1 LGHNT, CDR2 FRNRAP. As DNA, the CDR3 is TGTGCTAGTGGCCCCTATGCGGAGACCCAGTACTTC. Amino acid sequence: CASGPYAETQYF.

Only one count was recorded for this clone. The identical CDR3 is also encoded by other nucleotide sequences in the sample. The chain combines TRBV7-2 with TRBJ2-7; D is undetermined. This CDR3 is 11 amino acids long. V lost 5 bases and J 1 base, leaving 3 bases between the germline ends. In germline, CDR1 is SGHTA, CDR2 FQGNSA. In DNA form, the CDR3 reads TGTGCCAGCAGCCCTTCCTACGAGCAGTACTTC. This encodes CASSPSYEQYF.

The chain combines TRBV5-1 with TRBJ2-7, with 10 positions matching TRBD1. Germline V gives CDR1 SGHRS, CDR2 YFSETQ. V was clipped by 4 bases and J by 6 bases; unmatched bases: 10. The CDR3 is 15 amino acids. In DNA, the CDR3 is TGCGCCAGCAGCCAAGCCGGGACAGGGGCCGGCGAGCAGTACTTC. Its translation is CASSQAGTGAGEQYF.

In its sample, this clone was seen a few times. CDR3 nucleotides: TGTGCCAGCAGCGGGGCCAGGCAAAACACCGGGGAGCTGTTTTTT. It encodes CASSGARQNTGELFF. This chain uses TRBV6-1 with TRBJ2-2; D assignment may be TRBD1 or TRBD2 (5 bases each). The V end was cut by 6 bases, the J end by 2 bases, with 13 bases between. The germline V gene encodes CDR1 MNHNS and CDR2 SASEGT. This CDR3 region has 15 residues.

The rearrangement joins TRBV11-1 to TRBJ2-1; no firm D call. The germline CDR1 and CDR2 sequences are SGHAT and FQDESV (reference sequence). V gave up 4 bases and J gave up 5 bases, with 9 bases separating them. The CDR3 spans 13 residues. CDR3 in amino acids: CASSSAGNNEQFF. CDR3 nucleotides: TGTGCCAGCAGCTCGGCAGGTAACAATGAGCAGTTCTTC.

In its sample, this clone was seen once. This CDR3 is CASSPPRSGLTDTQYF. CDR3 nucleotide sequence: TGTGCCAGCTCACCACCGCGGAGCGGACTCACAGATACGCAGTATTTT. The chain is built from TRBV18 and TRBJ2-3; the D gene is possibly TRBD2 (5 bases). This CDR3 comprises 16 residues. CDR1 KGHSH and CDR2 LQKENI come from the germline V gene. V lost 0 bases and J 2 bases, leaving 12 bases between the germline ends.

This clone was counted a few times. The chain links TRBV5-6 to TRBJ2-1, with 8 bases that match TRBD2. The CDR3 is 15 residues long. V trimming: 2 bases; J trimming: 8 bases; junction bases outside the gene matches: 9. CDR1 is SGHDT and CDR2 is YYEEEE in the germline V gene. As DNA, the CDR3 is TGTGCCAGCAGCTTATGGTCCGGGGGGGCATATGAGCAGTTCTTC. Residues: CASSLWSGGAYEQFF.

This clone has more than one count but fewer than ten. The chain recombines TRBV30 with TRBJ2-5; no definite D call. In germline, CDR1 is GTSNPN, CDR2 SVGIG (reference sequence). The ends were cut back, 2 bases at V and 4 bases at J, with 14 bases in the middle. This CDR3 comprises 14 residues. The CDR3 nucleotides read TGTGCCTGGAGTAATCGAGGTTTTTTAGAGACCCAGTACTTC. This codes for CAWSNRGFLETQYF.

The rearrangement joins TRBV9 to TRBJ2-5, with 8 bases aligning to TRBD2. Trimming at V came to 0 bases and at J to 7 bases, leaving 2 bases not matched to a gene. Germline lookup yields CDR1 SGDLS and CDR2 YYNGEE. The CDR3 covers 13 residues. CDR3 sequence: CASSVVLAGTQYF. DNA for the CDR3: TGTGCCAGCAGCGTAGTTCTAGCGGGGACCCAGTACTTC.

This clone has only a few counts. This rearrangement joins TRBV13 to TRBJ2-2, with 7 positions matching TRBD2. The CDR3 covers 14 residues. J lost 6 bases, V lost 2 bases, and 3 bases had no gene match. Germline V gene sequence: CDR1 PRHDT, CDR2 FYEKMQ (reference sequence). The CDR3 is CASSLRGGPGELFF. The CDR3 DNA reads TGTGCCAGCAGCTTACGCGGGGGTCCCGGGGAGCTGTTTTTT.

The genes are TRBV5-6 and TRBJ2-5, with a weak D call TRBD2 (5 bases). The CDR3 is made up of 14 amino acids. CDR1 is SGHDT and CDR2 is YYEEEE in the germline V gene. Trimming took 4 bases from V and 5 from J, leaving 15 bases between them. In DNA, the CDR3 is TGTGCCAGCAGCCAAGAGAAGGGAGCGGAGACCCAGTACTTC. It translates to CASSQEKGAETQYF.

This clone was seen once. The chain combines TRBV7-9 with TRBJ2-7; 12 nucleotides agree with TRBD1. This CDR3 has 14 residues. The J segment lost 13 bases and the V segment lost 4 bases, leaving 11 bases of the junction unmatched. Germline V gives CDR1 SEHNR, CDR2 FQNEAQ (reference sequence). The DNA for the CDR3 is TGTGCCAGCAGCTCAGGTTCTGGGACAGGGGGCGATTACTTC. Its translation is CASSSGSGTGGDYF.

This clone was seen more than once but under ten times. The chain joins TRBV23-1 to TRBJ1-2, with a tentative D call TRBD1 (6 bases). TRBV23-1 is an ORF for which the function is uncertain. The V and J ends lost 2 bases and 3 bases respectively, with 10 bases between them. The CDR3 extends over 14 amino acids. CDR3 in amino acids: CASSQGGTHYGYTF. The DNA of the CDR3 is TGCGCCAGCAGTCAAGGGGGCACACACTATGGCTACACCTTC.

This clone was seen a handful of times. The chain is built from TRBV11-2 and TRBJ2-7; D is undetermined. Trimming stripped 4 bases from V and 5 bases from J, with 12 bases between. This CDR3 comprises 13 residues. Germline CDR1 reads SGHAT; CDR2 reads FQNNGV. The CDR3 protein is CASSSSPFHEQYF. CDR3 DNA: TGTGCCAGCAGCTCTAGTCCCTTCCACGAGCAGTACTTC.

The genes are TRBV7-8 and TRBJ1-2; D is possibly TRBD1 (6 bases). CDR1 SGHVS and CDR2 FQNEAQ come from the germline V gene. Trimming shortened V by 3 bases and J by 8 bases, and 16 bases separated the two germline ends. The CDR3 is 14 amino acids. The CDR3 coding sequence is TGTGCCAGCAGCTTCAGGGGAGGCCCTTACGGCTACACCTTC. This gives the protein CASSFRGGPYGYTF.

The chain is built from TRBV5-6 and TRBJ1-2; D gene uncertain. This CDR3 region has 13 residues. Deletions cut 0 bases from V and 8 bases from J, with 11 bases between. Germline CDR1 reads SGHDT; CDR2 reads YYEEEE. Written as DNA, the CDR3 is TGTGCCAGCAGCTTGGATACCCCGGCGGGCTACACCTTC. Residues: CASSLDTPAGYTF.

The chain has TRBV12-5 and TRBJ2-5, with TRBD2 identical over 8 bases. This CDR3 is 14 amino acids long. Germline lookup yields CDR1 LGHNT and CDR2 FRNRAP. V shed 2 bases, J shed 1 base, and the junction held 0 bases outside the gene matches. The CDR3 DNA reads TGTGCTAGTGGTTTGACTAGCGGCCAAGAGACCCAGTACTTC. This codes for CASGLTSGQETQYF.

The rearrangement links TRBV27 to TRBJ1-1; possibly TRBD1 for D (6 bases). The V end lost 4 bases, the J end lost 0 bases, and 15 bases lay between the germline ends. CDR3 length: 16 residues. Germline CDR1 reads MNHEY; CDR2 reads SMNVEV (reference sequence). CDR3 bases: TGTGCCAGCAGTTCCCTCACGACAGGATTGAACACTGAAGCTTTCTTT. Protein product: CASSSLTTGLNTEAFF.

The chain recombines TRBV30 with TRBJ1-2; D remains unclear. The germline CDR1 and CDR2 sequences are GTSNPN and SVGIG (reference sequence). V lost 4 bases to trimming and J lost 2 bases, with 11 bases between them. This CDR3 has 13 residues. CDR3 sequence (DNA): TGTGCCTGGAAAAAGGCGGCAAACTATGGCTACACCTTC. Translated: CAWKKAANYGYTF.